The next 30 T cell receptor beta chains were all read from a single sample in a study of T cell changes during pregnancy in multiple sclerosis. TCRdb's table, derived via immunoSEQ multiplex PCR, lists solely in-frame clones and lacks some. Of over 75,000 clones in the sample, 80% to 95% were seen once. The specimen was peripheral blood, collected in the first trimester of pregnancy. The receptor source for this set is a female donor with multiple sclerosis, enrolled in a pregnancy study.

The DNA for the CDR3 is TGTGCCAGCAGTGCGCTGGGGCCGAACACTGAAGCTTTCTTT. Its protein product is CASSALGPNTEAFF. V gene TRBV28 combines with J gene TRBJ1-1; D possibly corresponds to TRBD1 (5 bases). Per the germline V gene, CDR1 is MDHEN and CDR2 is SYDVKM. Trimming removed 5 bases from V and 1 base from J, with 11 bases in between. CDR3 length: 14 residues.

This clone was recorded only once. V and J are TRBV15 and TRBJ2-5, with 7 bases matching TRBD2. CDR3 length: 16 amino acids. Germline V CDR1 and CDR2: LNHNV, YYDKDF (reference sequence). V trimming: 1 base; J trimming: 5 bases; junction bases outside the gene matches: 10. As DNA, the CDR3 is TGTGCCACCAGCAGAGGTGCGGCGGGAGATGGGGAGACCCAGTACTTC. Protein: CATSRGAAGDGETQYF.

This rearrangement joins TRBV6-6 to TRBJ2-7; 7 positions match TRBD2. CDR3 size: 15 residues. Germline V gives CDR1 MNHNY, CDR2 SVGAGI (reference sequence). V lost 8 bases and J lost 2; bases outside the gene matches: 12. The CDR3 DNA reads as TGTGCCAGCGCCCCGACTGGGGGAGGGACCTACGAGCAGTACTTC. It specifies CASAPTGGGTYEQYF.

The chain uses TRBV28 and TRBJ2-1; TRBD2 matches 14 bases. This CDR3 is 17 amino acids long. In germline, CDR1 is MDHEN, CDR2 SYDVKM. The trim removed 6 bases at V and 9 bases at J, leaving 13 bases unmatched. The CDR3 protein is CASRPRLAGGNEGEQFF. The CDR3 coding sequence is TGTGCCAGCAGACCTAGACTAGCGGGAGGGAACGAAGGTGAGCAGTTCTTC. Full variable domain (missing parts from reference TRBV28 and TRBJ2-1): DVKVTQSSRYLVKRTGEKVFLECVQDMDHENMFWYRQDPGLGLRLIYFSYDVKMKEKGDIPEGYSVSREKKERFSLILESASTNQTSMYLCASRPRLAGGNEGEQFFGPGTRLTVL.

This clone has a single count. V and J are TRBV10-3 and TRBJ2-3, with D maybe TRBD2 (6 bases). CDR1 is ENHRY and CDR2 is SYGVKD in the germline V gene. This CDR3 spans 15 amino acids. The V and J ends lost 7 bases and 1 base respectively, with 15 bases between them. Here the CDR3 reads CAITGTPGGTDTQYF. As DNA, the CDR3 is TGTGCCATCACCGGGACCCCGGGGGGCACAGATACGCAGTATTTT.

The CDR3 loop is CASSEHRGRNGGYTF. For the CDR3, the DNA is TGTGCCAGCAGTGAACACAGGGGGCGAAACGGTGGCTACACCTTC. The chain is built from TRBV25-1 and TRBJ1-2; 9 bases line up with TRBD1. Germline V lookup: CDR1 MGHDK, CDR2 SYGVNS. After removal of 2 bases from V and 7 bases from J, the junction contained 8 bases not matched to a gene. There are 15 residues in the CDR3.

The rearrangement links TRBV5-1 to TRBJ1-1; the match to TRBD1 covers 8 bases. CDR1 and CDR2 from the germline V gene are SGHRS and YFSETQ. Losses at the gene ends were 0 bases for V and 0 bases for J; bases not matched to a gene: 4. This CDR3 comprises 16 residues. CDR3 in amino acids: CASSLVGQGLNTEAFF. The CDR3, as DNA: TGCGCCAGCAGCTTGGTTGGACAGGGATTGAACACTGAAGCTTTCTTT.

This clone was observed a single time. The CDR3 bases are TGTGCCAGCAGCACCCTGACTAGCGGGAGTCATGAGCAGTTCTTC. Translating it yields CASSTLTSGSHEQFF. The V call is TRBV9, the J call TRBJ2-1; 12 bases match TRBD2. The CDR3 contains 15 residues. After removal of 4 bases from V and 8 bases from J, the junction contained 7 bases not matched to a gene. The germline CDR1 and CDR2 sequences are SGDLS and YYNGEE.

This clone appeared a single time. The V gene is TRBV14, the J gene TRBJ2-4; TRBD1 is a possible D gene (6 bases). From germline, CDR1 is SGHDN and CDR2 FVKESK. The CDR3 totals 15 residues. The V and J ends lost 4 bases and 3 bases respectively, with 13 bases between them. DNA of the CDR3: TGTGCCAGCAGCCCCAGGGGTTTGGGCAAAAACATTCAGTACTTC. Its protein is CASSPRGLGKNIQYF.

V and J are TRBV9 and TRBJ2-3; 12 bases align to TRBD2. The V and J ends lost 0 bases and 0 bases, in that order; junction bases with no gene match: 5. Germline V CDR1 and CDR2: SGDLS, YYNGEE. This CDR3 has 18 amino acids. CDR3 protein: CASSVGTSGTTSTDTQYF. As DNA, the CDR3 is TGTGCCAGCAGCGTAGGGACTAGCGGGACAACTAGCACAGATACGCAGTATTTT.

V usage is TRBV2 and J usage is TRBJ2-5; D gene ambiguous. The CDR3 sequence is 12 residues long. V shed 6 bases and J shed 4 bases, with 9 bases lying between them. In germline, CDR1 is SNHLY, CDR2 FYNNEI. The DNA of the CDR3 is TGTGCCAGCAGCCAAGCAAGAGAGACCCAGTACTTC. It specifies CASSQARETQYF.

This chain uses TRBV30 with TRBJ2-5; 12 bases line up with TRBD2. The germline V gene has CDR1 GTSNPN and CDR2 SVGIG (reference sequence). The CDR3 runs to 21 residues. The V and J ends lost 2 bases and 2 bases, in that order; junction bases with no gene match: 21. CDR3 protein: CAWSPAPPGASGRAAQETQYF. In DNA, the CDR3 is TGTGCCTGGAGTCCCGCCCCCCCTGGGGCTAGCGGGAGGGCCGCACAAGAGACCCAGTACTTC. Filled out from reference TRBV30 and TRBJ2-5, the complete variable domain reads SQTIHQWPATLVQPVGSPLSLECTVEGTSNPNLYWYRQAAGRGLQLLFYSVGIGQISSEVPQNLSASRPQDRQFILSSKKLLLSDSGFYLCAWSPAPPGASGRAAQETQYFGPGTRLLVL.

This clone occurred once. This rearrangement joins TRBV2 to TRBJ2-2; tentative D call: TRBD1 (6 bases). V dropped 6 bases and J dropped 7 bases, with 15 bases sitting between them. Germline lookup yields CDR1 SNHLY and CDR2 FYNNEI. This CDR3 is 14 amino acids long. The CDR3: CASSEVQGSGELFF. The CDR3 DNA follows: TGTGCCAGCAGCGAGGTACAGGGTAGCGGGGAGCTGTTTTTT.

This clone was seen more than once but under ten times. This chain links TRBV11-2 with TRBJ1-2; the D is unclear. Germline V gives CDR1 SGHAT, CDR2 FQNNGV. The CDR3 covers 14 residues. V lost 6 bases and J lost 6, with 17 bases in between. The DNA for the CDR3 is TGTGCCAGCAGACCGCCCGACAAGGCCGATGGCTACACCTTC. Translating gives CASRPPDKADGYTF. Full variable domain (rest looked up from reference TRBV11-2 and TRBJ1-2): EAGVAQSPRYKIIEKRQSVAFWCNPISGHATLYWYQQILGQGPKLLIQFQNNGVVDDSQLPKDRFSAERLKGVDSTLKIQPAKLEDSAVYLCASRPPDKADGYTFGSGTRLTVV.

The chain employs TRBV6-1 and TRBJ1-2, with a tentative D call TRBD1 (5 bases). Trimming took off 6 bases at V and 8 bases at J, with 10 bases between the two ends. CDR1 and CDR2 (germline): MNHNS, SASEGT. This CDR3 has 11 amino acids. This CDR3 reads CASRGQIGYTF. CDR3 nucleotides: TGTGCCAGCAGGGGGCAGATAGGCTACACCTTC.

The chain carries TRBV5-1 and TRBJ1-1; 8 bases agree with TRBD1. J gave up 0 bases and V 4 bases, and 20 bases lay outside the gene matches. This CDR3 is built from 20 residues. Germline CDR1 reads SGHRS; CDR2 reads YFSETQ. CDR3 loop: CASSPYSKTGAGLLNTEAFF. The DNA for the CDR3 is TGCGCCAGCAGCCCATACTCCAAGACAGGGGCTGGGTTGTTGAACACTGAAGCTTTCTTT.

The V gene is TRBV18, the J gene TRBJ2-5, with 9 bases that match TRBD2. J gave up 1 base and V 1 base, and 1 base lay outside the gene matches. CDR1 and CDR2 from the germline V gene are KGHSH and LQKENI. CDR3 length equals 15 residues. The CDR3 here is CASSPLREGQETQYF. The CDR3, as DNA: TGTGCCAGCTCACCACTGCGGGAGGGCCAAGAGACCCAGTACTTC.

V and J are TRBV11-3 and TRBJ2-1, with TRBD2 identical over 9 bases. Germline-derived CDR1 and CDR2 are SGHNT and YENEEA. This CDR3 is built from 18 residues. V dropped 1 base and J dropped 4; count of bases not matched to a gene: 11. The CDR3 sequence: CASSLGDETSGAYNEQFF. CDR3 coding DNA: TGTGCCAGCAGCTTAGGCGACGAGACTAGCGGAGCATACAATGAGCAGTTCTTC. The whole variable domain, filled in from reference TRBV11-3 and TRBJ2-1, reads EAGVVQSPRYKIIEKKQPVAFWCNPISGHNTLYWYLQNLGQGPELLIRYENEEAVDDSQLPKDRFSAERLKGVDSTLKIQPAELGDSAVYLCASSLGDETSGAYNEQFFGPGTRLTVL.

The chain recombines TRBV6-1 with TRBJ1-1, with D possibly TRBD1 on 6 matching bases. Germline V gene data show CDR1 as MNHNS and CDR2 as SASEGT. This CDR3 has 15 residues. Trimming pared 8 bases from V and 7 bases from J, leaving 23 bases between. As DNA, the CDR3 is TGTGCCAGCCGCCTCCGGGGACAAGGAAAAGTTGAAGCTTTCTTT. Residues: CASRLRGQGKVEAFF.

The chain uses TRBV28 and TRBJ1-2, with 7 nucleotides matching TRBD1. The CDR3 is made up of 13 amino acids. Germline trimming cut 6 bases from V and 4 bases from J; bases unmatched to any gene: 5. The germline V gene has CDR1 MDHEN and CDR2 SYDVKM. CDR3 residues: CASRGQLTYGYTF. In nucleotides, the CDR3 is TGTGCCAGCAGGGGACAGTTAACCTATGGCTACACCTTC.

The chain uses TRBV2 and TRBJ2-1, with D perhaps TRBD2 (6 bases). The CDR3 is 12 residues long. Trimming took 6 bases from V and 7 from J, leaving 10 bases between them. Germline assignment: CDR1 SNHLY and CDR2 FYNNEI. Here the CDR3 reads CASRDYGNEQFF. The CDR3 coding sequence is TGTGCCAGCAGGGACTATGGTAATGAGCAGTTCTTC.

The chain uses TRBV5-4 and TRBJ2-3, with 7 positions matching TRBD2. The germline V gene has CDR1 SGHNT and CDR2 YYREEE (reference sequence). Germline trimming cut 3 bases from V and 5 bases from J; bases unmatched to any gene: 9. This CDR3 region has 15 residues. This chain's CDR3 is CASSSPWEGGDTQYF. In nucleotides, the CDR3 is TGTGCCAGCAGCTCCCCCTGGGAGGGCGGAGATACGCAGTATTTT.

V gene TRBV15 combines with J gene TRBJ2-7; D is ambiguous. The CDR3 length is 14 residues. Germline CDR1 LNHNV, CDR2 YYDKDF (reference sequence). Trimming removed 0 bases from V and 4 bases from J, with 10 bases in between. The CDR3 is CATSRDPNRYEQYF. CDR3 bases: TGTGCCACCAGCAGAGATCCTAACAGATACGAGCAGTACTTC.

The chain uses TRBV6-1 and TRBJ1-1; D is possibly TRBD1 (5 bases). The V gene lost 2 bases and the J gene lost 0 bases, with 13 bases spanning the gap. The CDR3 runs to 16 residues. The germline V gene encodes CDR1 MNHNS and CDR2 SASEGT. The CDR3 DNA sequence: TGTGCCAGCAGTGAAATAGGGGTACCACTGAACACTGAAGCTTTCTTT. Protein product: CASSEIGVPLNTEAFF.

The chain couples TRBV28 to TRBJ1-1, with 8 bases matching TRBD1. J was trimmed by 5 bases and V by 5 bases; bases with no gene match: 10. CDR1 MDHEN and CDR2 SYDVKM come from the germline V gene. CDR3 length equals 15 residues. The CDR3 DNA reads TGTGCCAGCAGTACCCCCCAGGGGGCAGGGACTGAAGCTTTCTTT. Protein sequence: CASSTPQGAGTEAFF.

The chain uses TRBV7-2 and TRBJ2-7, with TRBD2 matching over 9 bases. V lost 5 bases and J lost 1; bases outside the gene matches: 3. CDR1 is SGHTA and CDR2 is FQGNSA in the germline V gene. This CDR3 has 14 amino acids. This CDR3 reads CASSPGLASYEQYF. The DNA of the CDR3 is TGTGCCAGCAGCCCAGGACTAGCGTCCTACGAGCAGTACTTC.

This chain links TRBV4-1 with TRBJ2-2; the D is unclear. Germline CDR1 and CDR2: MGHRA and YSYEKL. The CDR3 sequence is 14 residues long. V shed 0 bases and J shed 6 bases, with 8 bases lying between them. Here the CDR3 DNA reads TGCGCCAGCAGCCAAGATCCGCTAGCCGGGGAGCTGTTTTTT. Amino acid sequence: CASSQDPLAGELFF.

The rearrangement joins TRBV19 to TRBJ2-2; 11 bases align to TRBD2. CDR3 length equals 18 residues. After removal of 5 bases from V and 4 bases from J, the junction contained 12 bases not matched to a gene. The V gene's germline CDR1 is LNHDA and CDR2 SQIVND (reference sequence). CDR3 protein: CASSLLAGGAGPTGELFF. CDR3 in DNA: TGTGCCAGTAGTTTGCTAGCGGGAGGCGCGGGGCCCACCGGGGAGCTGTTTTTT. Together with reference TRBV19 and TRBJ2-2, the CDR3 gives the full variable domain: DGGITQSPKYLFRKEGQNVTLSCEQNLNHDAMYWYRQDPGQGLRLIYYSQIVNDFQKGDIAEGYSVSREKKESFPLTVTSAQKNPTAFYLCASSLLAGGAGPTGELFFGEGSRLTVL.

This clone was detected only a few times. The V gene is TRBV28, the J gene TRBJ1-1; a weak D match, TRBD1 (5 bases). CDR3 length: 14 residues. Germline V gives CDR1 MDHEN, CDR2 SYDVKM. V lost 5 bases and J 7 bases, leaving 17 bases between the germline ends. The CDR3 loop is CASSPPTGVLEAFF. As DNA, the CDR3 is TGTGCCAGCAGTCCTCCTACAGGAGTCCTTGAAGCTTTCTTT. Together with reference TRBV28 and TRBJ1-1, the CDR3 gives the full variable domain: DVKVTQSSRYLVKRTGEKVFLECVQDMDHENMFWYRQDPGLGLRLIYFSYDVKMKEKGDIPEGYSVSREKKERFSLILESASTNQTSMYLCASSPPTGVLEAFFGQGTRLTVV.

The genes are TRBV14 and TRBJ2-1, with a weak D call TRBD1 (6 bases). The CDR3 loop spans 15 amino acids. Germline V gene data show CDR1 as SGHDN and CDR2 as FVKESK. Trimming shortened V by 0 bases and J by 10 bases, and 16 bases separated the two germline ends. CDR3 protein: CASSQDHRVRSEQFF. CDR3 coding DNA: TGTGCCAGCAGCCAAGATCACAGGGTAAGATCGGAGCAGTTCTTC.